Detailed here is one T cell receptor (beta chain). This sample was included in a study of blood T cell repertoires in COVID-19. The wider study: Nucleic acid was either cDNA or gDNA, and it came from T cells, B-cell-depleted T cells, or PBMCs.

How the authors handled the data: Reference gene primer amplification gave nucleated cell count estimates. Only in-frame clones appear in the TCRdb table, and some are missing; sequencing was by immunoSEQ multiplex PCR. The V and J calls and clone size are taken from that table; D and trimming were inferred from the DNA. The table includes about 250,000 clones, about 85% detected once. V lost 9 bases and J lost 6; bases outside the gene matches: 9. The germline V gene has CDR1 LNHDA and CDR2 SQIVND (reference sequence). The CDR3 runs 13 residues. The chain uses TRBV19 and TRBJ1-2, with 8 bases identical to TRBD1. Material: peripheral blood. The sequence was obtained from a man aged 18 to 35 with active or convalescent COVID-19. The CDR3 bases are TGTGCCAGCTCCCGACAGGGGAAAGATGGCTACACCTTC. It codes for CASSRQGKDGYTF.